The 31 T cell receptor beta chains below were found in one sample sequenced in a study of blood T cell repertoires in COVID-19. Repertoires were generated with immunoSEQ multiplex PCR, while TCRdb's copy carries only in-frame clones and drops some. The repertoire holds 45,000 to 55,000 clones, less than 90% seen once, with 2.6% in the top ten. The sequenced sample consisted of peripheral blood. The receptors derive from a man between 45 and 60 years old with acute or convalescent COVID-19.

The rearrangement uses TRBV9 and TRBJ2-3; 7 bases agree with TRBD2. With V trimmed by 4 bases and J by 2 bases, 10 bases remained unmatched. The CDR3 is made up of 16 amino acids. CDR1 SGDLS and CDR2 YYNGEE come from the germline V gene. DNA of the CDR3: TGTGCCAGCAGCCCACTGGCGGGAGAGGTCACAGATACGCAGTATTTT. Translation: CASSPLAGEVTDTQYF. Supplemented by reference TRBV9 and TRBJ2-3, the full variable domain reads DSGVTQTPKHLITATGQRVTLRCSPRSGDLSVYWYQQSLDQGLQFLIQYYNGEERAKGNILERFSAQQFPDLHSELNLSSLELGDSALYFCASSPLAGEVTDTQYFGPGTRLTVL.

CDR3 protein: CASAGQGATTDTQYF. The CDR3 coding sequence is TGCGCCAGCGCCGGACAGGGGGCGACCACAGATACGCAGTATTTT. V usage is TRBV5-1 and J usage is TRBJ2-3; 11 nucleotides agree with TRBD1. The germline CDR1 and CDR2 sequences are SGHRS and YFSETQ. CDR3 size: 15 residues. V shed 7 bases, J shed 2 bases, and the junction held 6 bases outside the gene matches.

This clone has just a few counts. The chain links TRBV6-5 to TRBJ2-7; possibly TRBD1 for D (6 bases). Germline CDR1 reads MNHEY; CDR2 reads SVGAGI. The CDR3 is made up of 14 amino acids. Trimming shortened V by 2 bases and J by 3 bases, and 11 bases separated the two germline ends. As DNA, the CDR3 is TGTGCCAGCAGTTACCGCGGACAGATCTACGAGCAGTACTTC. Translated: CASSYRGQIYEQYF.

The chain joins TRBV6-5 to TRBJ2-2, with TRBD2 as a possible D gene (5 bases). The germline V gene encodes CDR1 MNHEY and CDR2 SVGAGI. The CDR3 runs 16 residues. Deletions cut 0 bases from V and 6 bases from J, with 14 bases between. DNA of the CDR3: TGTGCCAGCAGTTACTCGAGCGCCGGGGTTTCCGGGGAGCTGTTTTTT. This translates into CASSYSSAGVSGELFF.

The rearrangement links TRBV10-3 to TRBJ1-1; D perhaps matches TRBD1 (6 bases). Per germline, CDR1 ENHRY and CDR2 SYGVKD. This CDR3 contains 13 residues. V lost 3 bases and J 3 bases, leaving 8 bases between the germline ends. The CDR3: CAISEQGDTEAFF. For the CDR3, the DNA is TGTGCCATCAGTGAACAGGGTGACACTGAAGCTTTCTTT.

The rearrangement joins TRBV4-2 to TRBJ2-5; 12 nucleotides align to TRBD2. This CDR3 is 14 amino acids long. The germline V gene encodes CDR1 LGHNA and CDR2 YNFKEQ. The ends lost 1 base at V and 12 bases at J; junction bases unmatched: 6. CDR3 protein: CASSQVASGGAEYF. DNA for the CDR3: TGTGCCAGCAGCCAAGTGGCTAGCGGGGGGGCCGAGTACTTC.

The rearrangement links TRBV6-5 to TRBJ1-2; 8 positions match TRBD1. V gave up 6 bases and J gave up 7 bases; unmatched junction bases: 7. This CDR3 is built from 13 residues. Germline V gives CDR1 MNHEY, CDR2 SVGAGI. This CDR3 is CASSMTGVSGYTF. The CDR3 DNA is TGTGCCAGCAGCATGACAGGGGTTAGTGGCTACACCTTC.

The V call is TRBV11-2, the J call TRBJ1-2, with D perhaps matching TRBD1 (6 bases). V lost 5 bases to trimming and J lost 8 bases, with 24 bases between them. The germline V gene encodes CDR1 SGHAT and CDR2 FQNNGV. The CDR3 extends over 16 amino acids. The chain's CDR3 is CASSPIGGGGLLGYTF. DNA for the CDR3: TGTGCCAGCAGCCCCATTGGAGGGGGGGGGCTTCTAGGCTACACCTTC.

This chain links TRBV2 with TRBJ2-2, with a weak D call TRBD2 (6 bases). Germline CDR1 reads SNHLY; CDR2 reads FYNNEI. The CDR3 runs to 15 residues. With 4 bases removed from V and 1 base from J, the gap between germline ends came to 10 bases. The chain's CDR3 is CASSAVGGNTGELFF. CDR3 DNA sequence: TGTGCCAGCAGTGCGGTGGGGGGGAACACCGGGGAGCTGTTTTTT.

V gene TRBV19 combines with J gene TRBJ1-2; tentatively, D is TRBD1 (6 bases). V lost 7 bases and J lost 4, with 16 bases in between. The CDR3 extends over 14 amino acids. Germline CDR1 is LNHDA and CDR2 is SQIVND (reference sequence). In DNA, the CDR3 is TGTGCCAGTACCCTGACAGGTCCTGCCTATGGCTACACCTTC. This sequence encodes CASTLTGPAYGYTF.

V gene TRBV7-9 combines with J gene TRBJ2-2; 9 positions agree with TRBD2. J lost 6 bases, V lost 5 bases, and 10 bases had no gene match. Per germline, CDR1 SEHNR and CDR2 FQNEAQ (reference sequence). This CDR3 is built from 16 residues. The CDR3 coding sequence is TGTGCCAGCAGCCTCCTAGCGGGAAGGGGGGCCGGGGAGCTGTTTTTT. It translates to CASSLLAGRGAGELFF.

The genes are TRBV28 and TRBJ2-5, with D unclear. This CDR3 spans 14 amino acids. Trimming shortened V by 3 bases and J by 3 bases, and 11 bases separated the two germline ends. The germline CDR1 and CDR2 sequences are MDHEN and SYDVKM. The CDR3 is CASSFIGRKETQYF. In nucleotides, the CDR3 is TGTGCCAGCAGTTTTATTGGCAGAAAAGAGACCCAGTACTTC.

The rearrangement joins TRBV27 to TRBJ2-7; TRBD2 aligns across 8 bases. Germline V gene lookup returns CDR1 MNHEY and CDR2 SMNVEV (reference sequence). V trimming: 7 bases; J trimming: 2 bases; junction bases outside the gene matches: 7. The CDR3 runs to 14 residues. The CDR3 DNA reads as TGTGCCAGCACCTGGAGCGGGGGCCCCTACGAGCAGTACTTC. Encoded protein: CASTWSGGPYEQYF.

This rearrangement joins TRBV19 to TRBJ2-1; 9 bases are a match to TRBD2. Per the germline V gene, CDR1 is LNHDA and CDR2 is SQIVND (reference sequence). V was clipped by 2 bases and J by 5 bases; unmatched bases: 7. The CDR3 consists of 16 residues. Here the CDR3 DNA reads TGTGCCAGTAGTATAATTAAGGCGGGGGGGGACAATGAGCAGTTCTTC. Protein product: CASSIIKAGGDNEQFF. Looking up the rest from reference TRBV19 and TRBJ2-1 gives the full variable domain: DGGITQSPKYLFRKEGQNVTLSCEQNLNHDAMYWYRQDPGQGLRLIYYSQIVNDFQKGDIAEGYSVSREKKESFPLTVTSAQKNPTAFYLCASSIIKAGGDNEQFFGPGTRLTVL.

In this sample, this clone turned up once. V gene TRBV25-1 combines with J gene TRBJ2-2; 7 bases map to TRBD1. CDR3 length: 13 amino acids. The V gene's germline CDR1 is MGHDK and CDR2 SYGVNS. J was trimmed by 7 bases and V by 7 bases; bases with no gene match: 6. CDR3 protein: CASTDRDGGELFF. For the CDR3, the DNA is TGTGCCAGCACCGACAGGGATGGCGGGGAGCTGTTTTTT.

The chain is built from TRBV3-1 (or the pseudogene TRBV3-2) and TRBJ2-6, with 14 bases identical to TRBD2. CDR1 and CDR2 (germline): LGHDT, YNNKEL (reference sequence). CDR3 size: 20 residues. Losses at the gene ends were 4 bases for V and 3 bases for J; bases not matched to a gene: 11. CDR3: CASSPRALGLAGGGANVLTF. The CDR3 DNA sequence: TGTGCCAGCAGCCCGAGGGCACTAGGACTAGCGGGAGGTGGGGCCAACGTCCTGACTTTC.

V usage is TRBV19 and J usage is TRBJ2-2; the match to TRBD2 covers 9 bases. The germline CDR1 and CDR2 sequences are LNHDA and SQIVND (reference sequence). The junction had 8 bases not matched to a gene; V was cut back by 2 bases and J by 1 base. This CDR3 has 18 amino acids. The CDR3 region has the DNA TGTGCCAGTAGTATAAGGCGGGGACTAGCCGAGAACACCGGGGAGCTGTTTTTT. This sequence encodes CASSIRRGLAENTGELFF. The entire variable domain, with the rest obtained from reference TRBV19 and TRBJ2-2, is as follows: DGGITQSPKYLFRKEGQNVTLSCEQNLNHDAMYWYRQDPGQGLRLIYYSQIVNDFQKGDIAEGYSVSREKKESFPLTVTSAQKNPTAFYLCASSIRRGLAENTGELFFGEGSRLTVL.

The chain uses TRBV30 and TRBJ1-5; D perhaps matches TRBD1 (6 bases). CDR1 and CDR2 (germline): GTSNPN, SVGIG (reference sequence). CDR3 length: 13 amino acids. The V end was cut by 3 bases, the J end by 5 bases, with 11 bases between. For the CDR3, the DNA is TGTGCCTGGAGCGTGTCAGGGGATCAGCCCCAGCATTTT. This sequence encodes CAWSVSGDQPQHF.

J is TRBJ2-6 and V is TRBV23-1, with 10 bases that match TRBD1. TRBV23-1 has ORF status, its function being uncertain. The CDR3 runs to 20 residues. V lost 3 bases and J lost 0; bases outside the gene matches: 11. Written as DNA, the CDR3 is TGCGCCAGCAGTCACTCCTCCGGGGACAGGGGCAGCTCTGGGGCCAACGTCCTGACTTTC. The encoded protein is CASSHSSGDRGSSGANVLTF.

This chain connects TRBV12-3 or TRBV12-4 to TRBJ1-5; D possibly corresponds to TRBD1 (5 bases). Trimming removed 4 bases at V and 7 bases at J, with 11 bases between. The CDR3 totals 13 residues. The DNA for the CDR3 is TGTGCCAGCAGTTCAGGGTTTTTACAGCCCCAGCATTTT. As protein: CASSSGFLQPQHF.

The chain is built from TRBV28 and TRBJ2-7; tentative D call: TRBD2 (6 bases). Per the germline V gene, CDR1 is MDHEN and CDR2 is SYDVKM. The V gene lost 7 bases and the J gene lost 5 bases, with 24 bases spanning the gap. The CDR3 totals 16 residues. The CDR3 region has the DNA TGTGCCAGCAACAAATCGGGTTGGCGGGAATCCCACGAGCAGTACTTC. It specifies CASNKSGWRESHEQYF.

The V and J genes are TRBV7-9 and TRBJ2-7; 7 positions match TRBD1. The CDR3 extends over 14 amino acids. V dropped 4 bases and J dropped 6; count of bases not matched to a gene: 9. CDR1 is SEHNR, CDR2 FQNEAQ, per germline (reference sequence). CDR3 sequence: CASSSNRGLGEQYF. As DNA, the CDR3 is TGTGCCAGCAGCTCAAACAGGGGCTTAGGCGAGCAGTACTTC.

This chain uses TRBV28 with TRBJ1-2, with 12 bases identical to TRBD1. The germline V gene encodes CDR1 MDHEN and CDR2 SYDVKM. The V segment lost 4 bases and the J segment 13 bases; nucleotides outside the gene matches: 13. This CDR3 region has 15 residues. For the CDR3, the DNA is TGTGCCAGCAGTTCCCCGGGACAGGGGGCGAACCAACGCACCTTC. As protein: CASSSPGQGANQRTF.

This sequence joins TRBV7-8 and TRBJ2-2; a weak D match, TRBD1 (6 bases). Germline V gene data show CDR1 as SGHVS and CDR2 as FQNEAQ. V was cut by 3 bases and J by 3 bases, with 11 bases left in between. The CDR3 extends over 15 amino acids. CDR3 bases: TGTGCCAGCAGCTTTTACAGGGCGGACACCGGGGAGCTGTTTTTT. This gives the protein CASSFYRADTGELFF.

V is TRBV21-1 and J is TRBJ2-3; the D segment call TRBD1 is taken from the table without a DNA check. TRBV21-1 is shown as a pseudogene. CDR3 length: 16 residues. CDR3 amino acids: CASSIRRQPILDTQYF. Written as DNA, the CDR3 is TGTGCCAGCAGCATTCGTAGACAGCCGATACTTGATACGCAGTATTTT.

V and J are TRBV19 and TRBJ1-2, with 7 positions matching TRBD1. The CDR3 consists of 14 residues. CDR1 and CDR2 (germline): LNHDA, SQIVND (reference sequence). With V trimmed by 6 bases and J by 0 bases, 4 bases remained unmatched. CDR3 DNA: TGTGCCAGTAGCGACAGGGTTGCTAACTATGGCTACACCTTC. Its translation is CASSDRVANYGYTF.

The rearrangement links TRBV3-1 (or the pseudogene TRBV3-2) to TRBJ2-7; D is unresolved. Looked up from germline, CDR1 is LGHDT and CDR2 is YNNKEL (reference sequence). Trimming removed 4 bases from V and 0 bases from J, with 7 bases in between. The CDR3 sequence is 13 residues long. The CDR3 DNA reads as TGTGCCAGCAGCCCCATACTCTCCTACGAGCAGTACTTC. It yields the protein CASSPILSYEQYF.

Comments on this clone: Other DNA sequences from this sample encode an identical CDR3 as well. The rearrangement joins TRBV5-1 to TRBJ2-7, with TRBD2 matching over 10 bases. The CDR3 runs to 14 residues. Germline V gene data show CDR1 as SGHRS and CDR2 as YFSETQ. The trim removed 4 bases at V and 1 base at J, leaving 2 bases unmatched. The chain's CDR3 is CASSQGLASYEQYF. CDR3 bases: TGCGCCAGCAGCCAGGGACTAGCGTCCTACGAGCAGTACTTC.

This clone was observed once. DNA for the CDR3: TGTGCCAGCAGCCAAGGGGCCCCCCGAGAGGGCCCGGATACGCAGTATTTT. Amino acid sequence: CASSQGAPREGPDTQYF. This chain uses TRBV3-1 (or the pseudogene TRBV3-2) with TRBJ2-3, with D perhaps TRBD2 (5 bases). The CDR3 is 17 residues long. V gave up 1 base and J gave up 6 bases, with 20 bases separating them. Germline CDR1 LGHDT, CDR2 YNNKEL (reference sequence).

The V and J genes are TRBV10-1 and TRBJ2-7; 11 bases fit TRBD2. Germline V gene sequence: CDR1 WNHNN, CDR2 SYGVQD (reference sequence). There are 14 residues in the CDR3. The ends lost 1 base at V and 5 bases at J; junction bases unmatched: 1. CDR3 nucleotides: TGCGCCAGCAGTGAGTTTAGCGGGAGGGACGAGCAGTACTTC. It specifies CASSEFSGRDEQYF.

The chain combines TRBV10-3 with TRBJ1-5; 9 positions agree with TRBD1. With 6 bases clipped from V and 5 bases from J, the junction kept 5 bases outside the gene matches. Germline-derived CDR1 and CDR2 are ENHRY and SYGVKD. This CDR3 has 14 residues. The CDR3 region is CAIRSGQGHQPQHF. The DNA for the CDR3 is TGTGCCATCAGGAGCGGACAGGGGCATCAGCCCCAGCATTTT.